This T cell receptor (beta chain) was captured in a study of T cells after yellow fever vaccination. Study-level points and caveats: Weaker overall was a secondary response that nonetheless peaked faster, on day 5 versus 15. Repertoires sorted by FACS could include abundant clonotypes that are contaminants from the bulk population.

UMIs and a universal primer site were added when TCR cDNA was made by 5'RACE template switching. TCRdb called the 5' RACE reads again in MiXCR, with one record for every CDR3 protein. The sample has tens of thousands of distinct CDR3 sequences; less than 7% are singletons. The CDR3 is 15 amino acids. The junction had 5 bases not matched to a gene; V was cut back by 2 bases and J by 6 bases. CDR1 and CDR2 (germline): SGHRS, YFSETQ. This clonotype was detected ten times or more. The V and J genes are TRBV5-1 and TRBJ2-3, with 11 bases identical to TRBD1. The starting material was PBMCs, either bulk or a sorted T-cell subset (CD4+, CD8+, memory, or dextramer-sorted; not recorded which), obtained 15 days after the yellow fever booster vaccination. This TCR was sampled from a man younger than 45 who received the YFV17D yellow fever vaccine. The CDR3 nucleotides read TGCGCCAGCAGCTTTAGGGACAGGGGGTTCGATACGCAGTATTTT. It yields the protein CASSFRDRGFDTQYF.